A single sample gave rise to the 27 T cell receptor beta chains below, sequenced in a study of cytomegalovirus exposure and HLA in healthy donors. Primers: 60 Vbeta forward and 13 Jbeta reverse. TCRdb's copy holds only in-frame clones and misses some; the assay was immunoSEQ multiplex PCR. Here the sample spans around 150,000 clones, roughly 68% being singletons. The sequencing input was PBMCs. These receptors were taken from a man younger than 45 in good health and CMV-seropositive.

The chain employs TRBV15 and TRBJ1-1; D gene unclear. The CDR3 totals 13 residues. Trimming shortened V by 0 bases and J by 2 bases, and 4 bases separated the two germline ends. Germline CDR1 LNHNV, CDR2 YYDKDF (reference sequence). CDR3 nucleotides: TGTGCCACCAGCAGAGATGTAAACACTGAAGCTTTCTTT. This sequence encodes CATSRDVNTEAFF.

J is TRBJ1-3 and V is TRBV6-1; TRBD1 matches at 9 bases. Losses at the gene ends were 9 bases for V and 4 bases for J; bases not matched to a gene: 10. Germline values: CDR1 MNHNS, CDR2 SASEGT. CDR3 length equals 15 residues. CDR3 coding DNA: TGTGCCAGTCTGATGACAGGGGGGATGGGAAACACCATATATTTT. Translated: CASLMTGGMGNTIYF.

This clone was counted a single time. V and J are TRBV7-8 and TRBJ1-1, with a weak D call TRBD1 (6 bases). V gave up 1 base and J gave up 5 bases, with 11 bases separating them. Per germline, CDR1 SGHVS and CDR2 FQNEAQ. This CDR3 is built from 14 residues. The CDR3 region is CASSLEGGQTEAFF. CDR3 bases: TGTGCCAGCAGCTTAGAAGGGGGACAAACTGAAGCTTTCTTT. Full variable domain (missing parts from reference TRBV7-8 and TRBJ1-1): GAGVSQSPRYKVAKRGQDVALRCDPISGHVSLFWYQQALGQGPEFLTYFQNEAQLDKSGLPSDRFFAERPEGSVSTLKIQRTQQEDSAVYLCASSLEGGQTEAFFGQGTRLTVV.

CDR3 sequence: CASSPTGSVGGLAYF. The CDR3 DNA follows: TGTGCCAGCAGCCCGACCGGGTCTGTAGGGGGACTAGCGTACTTC. The chain links TRBV9 to TRBJ2-7, with TRBD2 matching over 9 bases. The germline V gene has CDR1 SGDLS and CDR2 YYNGEE. The V segment lost 4 bases and the J segment 12 bases; nucleotides outside the gene matches: 17. This CDR3 is built from 15 residues.

This chain connects TRBV7-9 to TRBJ2-5, with D unclear. The better agreement between TRBJ2-7 and the DNA end casts doubt on the J call. The CDR3 consists of 14 residues. Germline V gene lookup returns CDR1 SEHNR and CDR2 FQNEAQ (reference sequence). CDR3 sequence: CASSFISVPYEQYF. CDR3 coding DNA: TGTGCCAGCAGCTTTATATCCGTACCCTACGAGCAGTACTTC.

The chain recombines TRBV9 with TRBJ1-1; tentatively, D is TRBD1 (6 bases). The CDR3 is 14 residues long. Germline V gene sequence: CDR1 SGDLS, CDR2 YYNGEE. Trimming pared 3 bases from V and 5 bases from J, leaving 14 bases between. The CDR3 spells CASSASGVWTEAFF. CDR3 DNA: TGTGCCAGCAGCGCCTCAGGGGTTTGGACTGAAGCTTTCTTT.

The rearrangement links TRBV19 to TRBJ2-7; no reliable D call. Germline CDR1 is LNHDA and CDR2 is SQIVND (reference sequence). The CDR3 spans 16 residues. The germline V and J ends were trimmed by 2 bases and 0 bases, with 14 bases remaining between them. Here the CDR3 DNA reads TGTGCCAGTAGTATATTCGCGGATCCCCGCTCCTACGAGCAGTACTTC. It codes for CASSIFADPRSYEQYF.

The chain's CDR3 is CASSLGSVYSGNTIYF. The CDR3 bases are TGCGCCAGCAGCTTGGGTAGCGTGTACTCTGGAAACACCATATATTTT. The chain has TRBV5-1 and TRBJ1-3; D unresolved. The germline V gene has CDR1 SGHRS and CDR2 YFSETQ. The CDR3 length is 16 residues. The germline V and J ends were trimmed by 0 bases and 0 bases, with 10 bases remaining between them.

This rearrangement joins TRBV18 to TRBJ1-3; D remains unclear. Germline CDR1 and CDR2: KGHSH and LQKENI. CDR3 length: 15 amino acids. V shed 2 bases and J shed 0 bases, with 8 bases lying between them. The CDR3 region is CASSPSISSGNTIYF. CDR3 nucleotides: TGTGCCAGCTCACCATCCATTAGCTCTGGAAACACCATATATTTT.

This rearrangement joins TRBV27 to TRBJ1-2, with a weak D call TRBD1 (6 bases). The length of the CDR3 is 16 residues. Trimming took 1 base from V and 2 from J, leaving 14 bases between them. Germline assignment: CDR1 MNHEY and CDR2 SMNVEV (reference sequence). Here the CDR3 reads CASSLYDRFENYGYTF. CDR3 nucleotides: TGTGCCAGCAGTTTATATGACAGGTTTGAAAACTATGGCTACACCTTC.

CDR3 amino acids: CASSPLAGAREQFF. CDR3 sequence (DNA): TGTGCCAGCAGCCCGTTAGCGGGAGCCCGTGAGCAGTTCTTC. This chain uses TRBV9 with TRBJ2-1; TRBD2 matches at 9 bases. Germline lookup yields CDR1 SGDLS and CDR2 YYNGEE. The CDR3 contains 14 residues. V gave up 4 bases and J gave up 9 bases; unmatched junction bases: 8. The whole variable domain, remainder taken from reference TRBV9 and TRBJ2-1, is DSGVTQTPKHLITATGQRVTLRCSPRSGDLSVYWYQQSLDQGLQFLIQYYNGEERAKGNILERFSAQQFPDLHSELNLSSLELGDSALYFCASSPLAGAREQFFGPGTRLTVL.

The chain couples TRBV7-9 to TRBJ2-7, with TRBD1 matching over 8 bases. CDR1 SEHNR and CDR2 FQNEAQ come from the germline V gene (reference sequence). The V segment lost 2 bases and the J segment 1 base; nucleotides outside the gene matches: 4. CDR3 length: 15 residues. CDR3 residues: CASSLSQGVSYEQYF. The CDR3 DNA is TGTGCCAGCAGCTTATCACAGGGGGTATCCTACGAGCAGTACTTC.

The chain is built from TRBV6-5 and TRBJ1-1; D gene uncertain. Germline CDR1 and CDR2: MNHEY and SVGAGI. The CDR3 consists of 13 residues. V was pared by 0 bases and J by 4 bases, with 6 bases between. The CDR3 nucleotides read TGTGCCAGCAGTTACTCGAGCATCACTGAAGCTTTCTTT. Translated, it gives CASSYSSITEAFF.

This clone was observed a few times. This sequence joins TRBV19 and TRBJ1-5; 7 nucleotides line up with TRBD1. There are 13 residues in the CDR3. CDR1 and CDR2 (germline): LNHDA, SQIVND (reference sequence). Losses at the gene ends were 4 bases for V and 6 bases for J; bases not matched to a gene: 3. This CDR3 reads CASSSHRGQPQHF. The CDR3 region has the DNA TGTGCCAGTAGTAGCCACAGGGGTCAGCCCCAGCATTTT.

V gene TRBV14 combines with J gene TRBJ2-7, with TRBD2 matching 7 bases. Germline CDR1 is SGHDN and CDR2 is FVKESK. CDR3 length: 18 amino acids. The V and J ends lost 1 base and 0 bases, in that order; junction bases with no gene match: 12. CDR3 region: CASSQAPFRDYSSYEQYF. The CDR3 nucleotides are TGTGCCAGCAGCCAAGCCCCCTTCCGGGACTACAGCTCCTACGAGCAGTACTTC.

The chain carries TRBV18 and TRBJ1-4; 9 nucleotides match TRBD1. The germline CDR1 and CDR2 sequences are KGHSH and LQKENI. The CDR3 is 15 residues long. V was clipped by 3 bases and J by 8 bases; unmatched bases: 7. CDR3 nucleotide sequence: TGTGCCAGCTCACCCTCCCGGGACAGGGAGGAAAAACTGTTTTTT. It specifies CASSPSRDREEKLFF.

This clone was counted only a few times. The CDR3 DNA reads as TGTGCCAGCAGCGCCAGGGCTGCTGGAGAAGAAAAACTGTTTTTT. This codes for CASSARAAGEEKLFF. This chain joins TRBV9 and TRBJ1-4; D possibly corresponds to TRBD1 (5 bases). V was pared by 3 bases and J by 8 bases, with 17 bases between. This CDR3 contains 15 residues. Germline lookup yields CDR1 SGDLS and CDR2 YYNGEE.

This chain links TRBV25-1 with TRBJ1-2; D remains unclear. Germline CDR1 MGHDK, CDR2 SYGVNS. V was trimmed by 8 bases and J by 7 bases, leaving 14 bases between them. The CDR3 sequence is 12 residues long. CDR3: CASWTVGAGYTF. DNA for the CDR3: TGTGCCAGCTGGACGGTGGGAGCTGGCTACACCTTC.

This clone was seen a few times. The rearrangement joins TRBV19 to TRBJ2-7, with TRBD2 as a possible D gene (5 bases). The CDR3 is made up of 15 amino acids. Per germline, CDR1 LNHDA and CDR2 SQIVND (reference sequence). Trimming stripped 3 bases from V and 0 bases from J, with 12 bases between. CDR3 nucleotides: TGTGCCAGTAGTATTACCCCGGGATACTCCTACGAGCAGTACTTC. It encodes CASSITPGYSYEQYF.

This clone was counted a few times. The chain is built from TRBV9 and TRBJ2-7, with D possibly matching TRBD2 (6 bases). The CDR3 is 16 residues long. Per germline, CDR1 SGDLS and CDR2 YYNGEE. V lost 4 bases to trimming and J lost 3 bases, with 20 bases between them. CDR3 bases: TGTGCCAGCAGCTCCGTTGGAGATAGCGGAGACTACGAGCAGTACTTC. It codes for CASSSVGDSGDYEQYF.

The rearrangement joins TRBV5-1 to TRBJ1-4, with D maybe TRBD1 (5 bases). V lost 0 bases, J lost 8 bases, and 14 bases lay in between. The CDR3 has 15 residues. The germline CDR1 and CDR2 sequences are SGHRS and YFSETQ. DNA of the CDR3: TGCGCCAGCAGCTTGGGTCAGGGAATAGGCGAAAAACTGTTTTTT. Its protein is CASSLGQGIGEKLFF. The full variable domain, in which reference TRBV5-1 and TRBJ1-4 provide the parts outside the CDR3, is KAGVTQTPRYLIKTRGQQVTLSCSPISGHRSVSWYQQTPGQGLQFLFEYFSETQRNKGNFPGRFSGRQFSNSRSEMNVSTLELGDSALYLCASSLGQGIGEKLFFGSGTQLSVL.

This clone was found a few times. V usage is TRBV27 and J usage is TRBJ1-5, with TRBD1 matching over 7 bases. In germline, CDR1 is MNHEY, CDR2 SMNVEV (reference sequence). The CDR3 has 19 residues. V lost 6 bases to trimming and J lost 0 bases; unmatched junction nucleotides: 17. As DNA, the CDR3 is TGTGCCAGCAGGCCGCTCATATCCAGGGACAGAGATAGCAATCAGCCCCAGCATTTT. Encoded protein: CASRPLISRDRDSNQPQHF.

The V call is TRBV11-3, the J call TRBJ2-7, with TRBD1 identical over 8 bases. The junction had 7 bases not matched to a gene; V was cut back by 6 bases and J by 6 bases. CDR1 SGHNT and CDR2 YENEEA come from the germline V gene. CDR3 length equals 13 residues. CDR3 nucleotides: TGTGCCAGCAGGGTGGCAGGGGGCACCGAGCAGTACTTC. Its translation is CASRVAGGTEQYF.

This clone was detected a few times. This chain connects TRBV19 to TRBJ1-1, with D perhaps matching TRBD1 (5 bases). The ends were cut back, 4 bases at V and 5 bases at J, with 8 bases in the middle. CDR1 and CDR2 from the germline V gene are LNHDA and SQIVND (reference sequence). The CDR3 has 12 residues. In DNA form, the CDR3 reads TGTGCCAGTAGTACCACAGGAACTGAAGCTTTCTTT. Protein sequence: CASSTTGTEAFF.

The genes are TRBV6-5 and TRBJ1-1, with TRBD1 identical over 8 bases. The CDR3 runs 15 residues. The ends lost 5 bases at V and 5 bases at J; junction bases unmatched: 10. Germline V lookup: CDR1 MNHEY, CDR2 SVGAGI. DNA of the CDR3: TGTGCCAGCAGTCGGGGGGACAGGCGTGAAACTGAAGCTTTCTTT. Translated: CASSRGDRRETEAFF.

This chain joins TRBV13 and TRBJ2-3, with a tentative D call TRBD2 (6 bases). Looked up from germline, CDR1 is PRHDT and CDR2 is FYEKMQ (reference sequence). V was trimmed by 3 bases and J by 1 base, leaving 11 bases between them. The length of the CDR3 is 15 residues. Written as DNA, the CDR3 is TGTGCCAGCAGCTTTTACGGGGGAGGCACAGATACGCAGTATTTT. Its translation is CASSFYGGGTDTQYF.

This chain links TRBV5-1 with TRBJ2-2; the match to TRBD1 covers 12 bases. With V trimmed by 4 bases and J by 5 bases, 15 bases remained unmatched. The CDR3 has 19 residues. Germline V gene lookup returns CDR1 SGHRS and CDR2 YFSETQ. The CDR3 nucleotides read TGCGCCAGCAGCCCAGGACCATCGGGACAGGGGGCGCGGACCGGGGAGCTGTTTTTT. Residues: CASSPGPSGQGARTGELFF.